This entry lists 12 T cell receptor beta chains sequenced from one sample in a study of blood T cell repertoires in COVID-19. Repertoires were generated with immunoSEQ multiplex PCR, while TCRdb's copy carries only in-frame clones and drops some. This table holds about 430,000 clones, about 87% found once. Material for sequencing was peripheral blood. These receptors all come from a man younger than 30 with COVID-19, enrolled during active disease.

The chain combines TRBV10-2 with TRBJ1-2; a weak D match, TRBD1 (5 bases). Trimming took off 10 bases at V and 6 bases at J, with 15 bases between the two ends. This CDR3 is built from 12 residues. Germline CDR1 WSHSY, CDR2 SAAADI. The CDR3 protein is CATSRGRDGYTF. DNA for the CDR3: TGCGCCACCTCCCGGGGGAGGGATGGCTACACCTTC.

J is TRBJ2-3 and V is TRBV7-8, with D maybe TRBD2 (6 bases). The CDR3 runs 15 residues. The germline V gene has CDR1 SGHVS and CDR2 FQNEAQ. V was cut by 5 bases and J by 1 base, with 13 bases left in between. This chain's CDR3 is CASSRAGDCTDTQYF. The CDR3 DNA sequence: TGTGCCAGCAGCCGAGCCGGGGACTGCACAGATACGCAGTATTTT.

The chain joins TRBV14 to TRBJ1-1; D is unresolved. The CDR3 length is 15 residues. Germline V lookup: CDR1 SGHDN, CDR2 FVKESK. V was trimmed by 0 bases and J by 0 bases, leaving 8 bases between them. The CDR3 nucleotides are TGTGCCAGCAGCCAAGATTATGACATGAACACTGAAGCTTTCTTT. It specifies CASSQDYDMNTEAFF.

The CDR3 bases are TGTGCCAGCAGTGACCGGGACAGGGAGGGCTACACCTTC. This translates into CASSDRDREGYTF. The J gene is TRBJ1-2, the V gene TRBV6-1; 9 positions agree with TRBD1. After removal of 3 bases from V and 8 bases from J, the junction contained 4 bases not matched to a gene. The CDR3 is 13 residues long. Germline V gives CDR1 MNHNS, CDR2 SASEGT.

V gene TRBV19 combines with J gene TRBJ1-2, with D perhaps matching TRBD1 (6 bases). Germline loops: CDR1 LNHDA, CDR2 SQIVND (reference sequence). This CDR3 spans 13 amino acids. V was trimmed by 6 bases and J by 4 bases, leaving 12 bases between them. CDR3 coding DNA: TGTGCCAGTAGGATGGACAGACGCTATGGCTACACCTTC. Protein: CASRMDRRYGYTF.

The J gene is TRBJ2-2, the V gene TRBV6-5; D ambiguous. Trimming removed 0 bases at V and 2 bases at J, with 10 bases between. The CDR3 runs to 16 residues. In germline, CDR1 is MNHEY, CDR2 SVGAGI. The DNA for the CDR3 is TGTGCCAGCAGTTACTCCCGACACCCCAACACCGGGGAGCTGTTTTTT. Protein sequence: CASSYSRHPNTGELFF.

The chain joins TRBV30 to TRBJ2-7; no clear D. Germline V gives CDR1 GTSNPN, CDR2 SVGIG (reference sequence). CDR3 length: 11 residues. The CDR3 here is CASSHDYEQYF. CDR3 nucleotide sequence: TGTGCTTCGAGCCACGACTACGAGCAGTACTTC.

In this sample, this clone turned up once. The chain joins TRBV3-1 (or the pseudogene TRBV3-2) to TRBJ2-1, with 13 nucleotides matching TRBD2. CDR1 LGHDT and CDR2 YNNKEL come from the germline V gene (reference sequence). The CDR3 consists of 16 residues. V lost 4 bases and J lost 6; bases outside the gene matches: 6. CDR3 coding DNA: TGTGCCAGCAGCCCCCACACTAGCGGGGGGGCCAATGAGCAGTTCTTC. Translation gives CASSPHTSGGANEQFF.

This rearrangement joins TRBV11-2 to TRBJ2-7; 9 nucleotides agree with TRBD2. CDR1 SGHAT and CDR2 FQNNGV come from the germline V gene. Germline trimming cut 5 bases from V and 6 bases from J; bases unmatched to any gene: 11. The CDR3 runs 15 residues. The DNA of the CDR3 is TGTGCCAGCAGCCCTCTAGCGGGGCCTACTGGCGAGCAGTACTTC. This sequence encodes CASSPLAGPTGEQYF. Using reference TRBV11-2 and TRBJ2-7 for the parts outside the CDR3, the full variable domain is EAGVAQSPRYKIIEKRQSVAFWCNPISGHATLYWYQQILGQGPKLLIQFQNNGVVDDSQLPKDRFSAERLKGVDSTLKIQPAKLEDSAVYLCASSPLAGPTGEQYFGPGTRLTVT.

The chain employs TRBV29-1 and TRBJ2-3; tentative D call: TRBD2 (5 bases). The germline CDR1 and CDR2 sequences are SQVTM and ANQGSEA. The CDR3 loop spans 13 amino acids. Trimming left V 8 bases short and J 6 bases short, with 18 bases between. This CDR3 is CSSTLGGGDTQYF. The CDR3 bases are TGCAGCTCTACCCTGGGCGGCGGGGATACGCAGTATTTT.

The rearrangement joins TRBV19 to TRBJ1-1; 7 nucleotides align to TRBD1. Germline V gene sequence: CDR1 LNHDA, CDR2 SQIVND (reference sequence). Trimming cost V 4 bases and J 1 base; bases outside gene matches: 12. The CDR3 sequence is 17 residues long. The CDR3 bases are TGTGCCAGTAGTACACCGCCCCGGGACAGTAGGAACACTGAAGCTTTCTTT. This codes for CASSTPPRDSRNTEAFF.

The chain combines TRBV30 with TRBJ2-1, with D possibly being TRBD2 (5 bases). This CDR3 is 12 amino acids long. CDR1 and CDR2 (germline): GTSNPN, SVGIG (reference sequence). Trimming cost V 3 bases and J 9 bases, with 12 bases left between them. The CDR3 protein is CAWSPQDFEQFF. The CDR3 DNA reads TGTGCCTGGAGCCCCCAGGACTTTGAGCAGTTCTTC.